Following are 20 T cell receptor beta chains from one sample sequenced in a study of T cells in Graves' hyperthyroidism and ophthalmopathy. Regions amplified from RNA transcripts were the TCR beta CDR3 regions. HTBI primers were the set used in a first-round RT-PCR of the TCR CDR3. One entry per CDR3 protein, called by TCRdb with MiXCR from the multiplex PCR reads. The top ten hold under 25% of the sample, which has some 350,000 distinct CDR3 sequences, 13% to 15% seen once. What was sequenced was blood. These receptors originate from a woman aged 60-75 years with Graves' ophthalmopathy.

In its sample, this clonotype was seen many times. V and J are TRBV30 and TRBJ2-2, with D possibly being TRBD2 (6 bases). The germline V and J ends were trimmed by 3 bases and 6 bases, with 17 bases remaining between them. The CDR3 runs 15 residues. Germline V CDR1 and CDR2: GTSNPN, SVGIG (reference sequence). The CDR3 loop is CAWSGTLGGPGELFF. The CDR3 DNA reads TGTGCCTGGAGCGGGACCTTGGGGGGACCCGGGGAGCTGTTTTTT.

At least ten counts were recorded for this clonotype. The V gene is TRBV3-1, the J gene TRBJ2-1; D may be TRBD2 (6 bases). CDR1 and CDR2 from the germline V gene are LGHDT and YNNKEL (reference sequence). The CDR3 loop spans 18 amino acids. Trimming removed 4 bases at V and 2 bases at J, with 21 bases between. CDR3 residues: CASSLTLAGPLTYNEQFF. CDR3 bases: TGTGCCAGCAGCCTAACACTTGCGGGACCCCTGACCTACAATGAGCAGTTCTTC.

This clonotype was detected ten times or more. The DNA of the CDR3 is TGCAGTGCTAGACTAGCGGGAGGGTATGAGACCCAGTACTTC. Amino acids: CSARLAGGYETQYF. This chain links TRBV20-1 with TRBJ2-5; TRBD2 aligns across 12 bases. V was clipped by 2 bases and J by 5 bases; unmatched bases: 3. This CDR3 has 14 amino acids. CDR1 is DFQATT and CDR2 is SNEGSKA in the germline V gene (reference sequence).

This clonotype was recorded many times. This rearrangement joins TRBV7-3 to TRBJ2-7; no reliable D call. The CDR3 has 15 amino acids. With 2 bases removed from V and 4 bases from J, the gap between germline ends came to 15 bases. The germline gives CDR1 SGHTA, CDR2 FQGTGA. CDR3 sequence (DNA): TGTGCCAGCAGCTTATACCCCTTGTCCTCTTACGAGCAGTACTTC. Protein: CASSLYPLSSYEQYF.

The V call is TRBV20-1, the J call TRBJ2-7, with D perhaps given as TRBD1 or TRBD2 (5 bases each). Germline V gene sequence: CDR1 DFQATT, CDR2 SNEGSKA (reference sequence). V lost 5 bases and J 6 bases, leaving 17 bases between the germline ends. CDR3 length: 13 residues. The chain's CDR3 is CSASDSGTTEQYF. The DNA for the CDR3 is TGCAGTGCTTCCGACTCCGGGACGACCGAGCAGTACTTC.

The chain combines TRBV7-9 with TRBJ2-1; a weak D match, TRBD2 (5 bases). This CDR3 is built from 16 residues. Trimming removed 2 bases from V and 5 bases from J, with 16 bases in between. Germline values: CDR1 SEHNR, CDR2 FQNEAQ (reference sequence). The CDR3, as DNA: TGTGCCAGCAGCTTAAGAGGACTTAGGGCTGACAATGAGCAGTTCTTC. It translates to CASSLRGLRADNEQFF.

This clonotype was detected many times. This sequence joins TRBV7-2 and TRBJ2-2; the match to TRBD2 covers 8 bases. CDR3 length equals 17 residues. Germline lookup yields CDR1 SGHTA and CDR2 FQGNSA. V was pared by 2 bases and J by 2 bases, with 7 bases of the junction left unmatched. CDR3 nucleotide sequence: TGTGCCAGCAGCTTACGATCGACTAGCGCCAACACCGGGGAGCTGTTTTTT. Translated: CASSLRSTSANTGELFF. The whole variable domain, remainder taken from reference TRBV7-2 and TRBJ2-2, is GAGVSQSPSNKVTEKGKDVELRCDPISGHTALYWYRQSLGQGLEFLIYFQGNSAPDKSGLPSDRFSAERTGGSVSTLTIQRTQQEDSAVYLCASSLRSTSANTGELFFGEGSRLTVL.

This clonotype was observed a few times. The chain links TRBV19 to TRBJ1-5; the D gene is possibly TRBD1 (6 bases). The CDR3 loop spans 16 amino acids. V was shortened by 3 bases and J by 4 bases, with 16 bases between the two germline ends. CDR1 is LNHDA and CDR2 is SQIVND in the germline V gene (reference sequence). The DNA of the CDR3 is TGTGCCAGTAGTATCGGACAGACCCGAGGGAATCAGCCCCAGCATTTT. Protein sequence: CASSIGQTRGNQPQHF.

This clonotype was counted at least ten times. This chain connects TRBV27 to TRBJ1-2; D is perhaps TRBD1 (6 bases). From germline, CDR1 is MNHEY and CDR2 SMNVEV (reference sequence). V was cut by 4 bases and J by 8 bases, with 14 bases left in between. This CDR3 has 13 residues. The CDR3 sequence: CASSYRESWGYTF. In DNA, the CDR3 is TGTGCCAGCAGTTACAGGGAATCTTGGGGCTACACCTTC.

This sequence joins TRBV29-1 and TRBJ2-7, with D hard to call. V was cut by 4 bases and J by 7 bases, with 11 bases left in between. Germline loops: CDR1 SQVTM, CDR2 ANQGSEA. The CDR3 contains 11 residues. The CDR3 protein is CSVVDREEQYF. DNA of the CDR3: TGCAGCGTTGTGGACCGAGAGGAGCAGTACTTC.

This clonotype was detected ten times or more. The chain employs TRBV12-3 or TRBV12-4 and TRBJ2-5; D unresolved. The CDR3 covers 13 residues. Deletions cut 8 bases from V and 4 bases from J, with 14 bases between. In DNA, the CDR3 is TGTGCCAGCCAACTCCAGGTGGGAGAGACCCAGTACTTC. It is translated as CASQLQVGETQYF.

J is TRBJ2-7 and V is TRBV20-1; 12 bases are a match to TRBD2. Germline-derived CDR1 and CDR2 are DFQATT and SNEGSKA (reference sequence). The CDR3 contains 17 residues. With V trimmed by 6 bases and J by 0 bases, 12 bases remained unmatched. CDR3 in amino acids: CSAAGTGLAGSSYEQYF. The CDR3 region has the DNA TGCAGTGCGGCGGGAACCGGACTAGCGGGGAGCTCCTACGAGCAGTACTTC.

In its sample, this clonotype was seen many times. The DNA for the CDR3 is TGCAGTGCCCTCAGGAGGGAAGAGACCCAGTACTTC. Translation: CSALRREETQYF. This chain uses TRBV20-1 with TRBJ2-5; a possible D gene is TRBD2 (6 bases). The ends were cut back, 6 bases at V and 3 bases at J, with 11 bases in the middle. The CDR3 totals 12 residues. Germline CDR1 reads DFQATT; CDR2 reads SNEGSKA (reference sequence).

This clonotype has at least ten counts. This chain joins TRBV28 and TRBJ1-5; no firm D call. The CDR3 totals 13 residues. Looked up from germline, CDR1 is MDHEN and CDR2 is SYDVKM. V was pared by 2 bases and J by 11 bases, with 13 bases between. The CDR3 reads CASSLPQAVAQHF. CDR3 in DNA: TGTGCCAGCAGTTTACCGCAGGCCGTAGCCCAGCATTTT.

A remark on this clonotype: A read error is possible here, since a much larger clone lies one base away. This chain uses TRBV28 with TRBJ1-6; the D is unclear. Deletions cut 11 bases from V and 9 bases from J, with 20 bases between. The CDR3 spans 14 residues. CDR1 and CDR2 (germline): MDHEN, SYDVKM. CDR3 sequence reads: CAGIGPPSVSPLHF. CDR3 coding DNA: TGTGCCGGCATTGGGCCGCCATCTGTTTCACCCCTCCACTTT.

The chain has TRBV5-6 and TRBJ2-3, with 9 bases that match TRBD2. CDR3 length: 15 residues. V dropped 0 bases and J dropped 7; count of bases not matched to a gene: 6. From germline, CDR1 is SGHDT and CDR2 YYEEEE. The CDR3 reads CASSLVAGEIYTQYF. CDR3 DNA: TGTGCCAGCAGCTTGGTAGCGGGAGAAATATATACGCAGTATTTT.

There are a few counts of this clonotype. The chain is built from TRBV6-1 and TRBJ1-1; possibly TRBD1 for D (6 bases). Trimming cost V 2 bases and J 5 bases, with 12 bases left between them. The CDR3 has 14 amino acids. CDR1 and CDR2 (germline): MNHNS, SASEGT. The CDR3 sequence is CASSEWGAGTEAFF. Written as DNA, the CDR3 is TGTGCCAGCAGTGAATGGGGGGCTGGGACTGAAGCTTTCTTT.

In its sample, this clonotype was seen a few times. V is TRBV27 and J is TRBJ2-1; 7 nucleotides match TRBD2. The germline gives CDR1 MNHEY, CDR2 SMNVEV (reference sequence). V shed 6 bases and J 8 bases; nucleotides not matched to a gene: 13. CDR3 length: 15 residues. The CDR3 here is CASRSLGGRLDEQFF. For the CDR3, the DNA is TGTGCCAGCAGATCCTTAGGCGGGAGATTGGATGAGCAGTTCTTC.

About this clonotype: A much larger clone lies a single base off, so this may be a read error. The chain uses TRBV30 and TRBJ2-7; TRBD1 might be the D (6 bases). Germline V gene lookup returns CDR1 GTSNPN and CDR2 SVGIG (reference sequence). The CDR3 runs to 14 residues. The V end lost 3 bases, the J end lost 1 base, and 13 bases lay between the germline ends. The CDR3 is CAWRAGVSSYEQYF. CDR3 DNA sequence: TGTGCCTGGAGGGCAGGGGTCTCATCCTACGAGCAGTACTTC. Complete variable domain (other parts from reference TRBV30 and TRBJ2-7): SQTIHQWPATLVQPVGSPLSLECTVEGTSNPNLYWYRQAAGRGLQLLFYSVGIGQISSEVPQNLSASRPQDRQFILSSKKLLLSDSGFYLCAWRAGVSSYEQYFGPGTRLTVT.

A few counts support this clonotype. V is TRBV20-1 and J is TRBJ2-3; D may be TRBD1 or TRBD2 (6 bases each). CDR1 and CDR2 (germline): DFQATT, SNEGSKA (reference sequence). Trimming removed 1 base at V and 0 bases at J, with 14 bases between. CDR3 size: 16 residues. CDR3 bases: TGCAGTGCTAGAGGCGCTAGGGGGACTAGCACAGATACGCAGTATTTT. Protein: CSARGARGTSTDTQYF.